Shown below are 25 T cell receptor beta chains from a single sample sequenced in a study of blood T cell repertoires in COVID-19 (dated by TCRdb to the early 2020s). The library relied on the immunoSEQ multiplex PCR assay. Here the immuneACCESS table is served through TCRdb, limited to in-frame sequences with V and J called. Missing clones are a known gap in these copies; in checked studies unresolved V genes cover under half, and the rest lacks a known reason. This sample lists 150,000 or so clones; around four fifths were detected once. The ten largest clones represent nearly 3% of the sample. The sample taken for sequencing was peripheral blood. These receptor sequences come from a woman aged 40-49 years with active or convalescent COVID-19.

The J gene is TRBJ2-7, the V gene TRBV19; the match to TRBD1 covers 7 bases. The length of the CDR3 is 15 residues. Per the germline V gene, CDR1 is LNHDA and CDR2 is SQIVND (reference sequence). V was pared by 6 bases and J by 4 bases, with 12 bases of the junction left unmatched. CDR3 DNA sequence: TGTGCCAGTAGACGTGGGTTGGGACAGAGTTACGAGCAGTACTTC. This translates into CASRRGLGQSYEQYF.

The rearrangement joins TRBV21-1 to TRBJ2-1; the DNA was not used to check the table's D call, TRBD1. TRBV21-1 corresponds to a pseudogene. The CDR3 sequence is 15 residues long. The CDR3 DNA follows: TGTGCCAGCAGCAACGACAGTCCCTCCTACAATGAGCAGTTCTTC. Its translation is CASSNDSPSYNEQFF.

The chain recombines TRBV7-2 with TRBJ1-5, with D possibly TRBD1 on 5 matching bases. In germline, CDR1 is SGHTA, CDR2 FQGNSA. The CDR3 runs 13 residues. The ends were cut back, 1 base at V and 9 bases at J, with 10 bases in the middle. The CDR3: CASSLGQRAPQHF. For the CDR3, the DNA is TGTGCCAGCAGCTTAGGACAGCGGGCGCCCCAGCATTTT.

The chain carries TRBV25-1 and TRBJ1-2; 10 bases line up with TRBD1. Trimming cost V 7 bases and J 6 bases; bases outside gene matches: 11. CDR3 length: 15 amino acids. Germline V gene sequence: CDR1 MGHDK, CDR2 SYGVNS. The CDR3 nucleotides read TGTGCCAGCACCGGATACAGGACAGGGGGAAATGGCTACACCTTC. This sequence encodes CASTGYRTGGNGYTF.

The CDR3 loop is CASSITVGRAFF. In DNA, the CDR3 is TGTGCCAGTAGTATTACAGTCGGGAGAGCTTTCTTT. The V and J genes are TRBV19 and TRBJ1-1, with D uncertain. The CDR3 covers 12 residues. Per germline, CDR1 LNHDA and CDR2 SQIVND (reference sequence). V was cut by 3 bases and J by 10 bases, with 12 bases left in between. Drawing the rest from reference TRBV19 and TRBJ1-1, the complete variable domain is DGGITQSPKYLFRKEGQNVTLSCEQNLNHDAMYWYRQDPGQGLRLIYYSQIVNDFQKGDIAEGYSVSREKKESFPLTVTSAQKNPTAFYLCASSITVGRAFFGQGTRLTVV.

The chain uses TRBV5-4 and TRBJ1-2; the D is unclear. V was cut by 0 bases and J by 4 bases, with 7 bases left in between. Germline V gives CDR1 SGHNT, CDR2 YYREEE (reference sequence). The CDR3 covers 13 residues. The CDR3 DNA is TGTGCCAGCAGCTTGGGCGGACTCTATGGCTACACCTTC. Amino acid sequence: CASSLGGLYGYTF.

The CDR3 DNA reads TGTGCCAGCAGCTTGGGAGGGGGCGAGGTCTCATCTAACTATGGCTACACCTTC. It encodes CASSLGGGEVSSNYGYTF. The rearrangement links TRBV5-4 to TRBJ1-2, with 7 bases matching TRBD1. Germline V lookup: CDR1 SGHNT, CDR2 YYREEE (reference sequence). The CDR3 spans 18 residues. J was trimmed by 0 bases and V by 0 bases; bases with no gene match: 11.

The rearrangement links TRBV2 to TRBJ2-3; perhaps TRBD2 as D (6 bases). Germline CDR1 reads SNHLY; CDR2 reads FYNNEI. V shed 7 bases and J shed 9 bases, with 17 bases lying between them. The CDR3 extends over 13 amino acids. The CDR3 DNA follows: TGTGCCAGCAAGGAGACTCCCCGGGGGACGCAGTATTTT. Translating it yields CASKETPRGTQYF.

Regarding this clone: This specimen includes other DNA sequences encoding the same CDR3. V gene TRBV24-1 combines with J gene TRBJ1-2, with TRBD1 identical over 10 bases. CDR3 length: 16 amino acids. J was trimmed by 5 bases and V by 4 bases; bases with no gene match: 9. Germline V gene lookup returns CDR1 KGHDR and CDR2 SFDVKD. DNA of the CDR3: TGTGCCACCAGTGACCCTACGACAGGGGGCGTTTATGGCTACACCTTC. It encodes CATSDPTTGGVYGYTF.

This chain connects TRBV28 to TRBJ2-1; 7 bases fit TRBD1. V shed 5 bases and J 8 bases; nucleotides not matched to a gene: 9. CDR3 length: 14 residues. Germline V lookup: CDR1 MDHEN, CDR2 SYDVKM. CDR3 nucleotide sequence: TGTGCCAGCAGTCCTCATTGGGGGACAGATGAGCAGTTCTTC. It specifies CASSPHWGTDEQFF.

This clone has more than one count but fewer than ten. The CDR3 sequence: CASSPTGGSYNEQFF. Here the CDR3 DNA reads TGTGCCAGCAGCCCAACGGGGGGGTCTTACAATGAGCAGTTCTTC. This chain links TRBV5-4 with TRBJ2-1; 8 bases fit TRBD2. Germline V CDR1 and CDR2: SGHNT, YYREEE (reference sequence). Unmatched junction bases numbered 7, after V lost 4 bases and J lost 4 bases. The CDR3 length is 15 residues. Supplemented by reference TRBV5-4 and TRBJ2-1, the full variable domain reads ETGVTQSPTHLIKTRGQQVTLRCSSQSGHNTVSWYQQALGQGPQFIFQYYREEENGRGNFPPRFSGLQFPNYSSELNVNALELDDSALYLCASSPTGGSYNEQFFGPGTRLTVL.

The V call is TRBV9, the J call TRBJ1-2; 8 bases fit TRBD1. Germline CDR1 is SGDLS and CDR2 is YYNGEE. V shed 3 bases, J shed 8 bases, and the junction held 3 bases outside the gene matches. This CDR3 has 12 residues. The CDR3 is CASSGTGLGYTF. Written as DNA, the CDR3 is TGTGCCAGCAGCGGGACAGGGTTGGGCTACACCTTC.

This rearrangement joins TRBV7-2 to TRBJ1-6, with a tentative D call TRBD1 (5 bases). V was pared by 1 base and J by 3 bases, with 7 bases between. The V gene's germline CDR1 is SGHTA and CDR2 FQGNSA. This CDR3 contains 15 residues. CDR3 in DNA: TGTGCCAGCAGCTTAGATCAGGGCTATAATTCACCCCTCCACTTT. Protein sequence: CASSLDQGYNSPLHF.

This clone has more than one count but fewer than ten. This chain joins TRBV5-1 and TRBJ2-7; D gene ambiguous. This CDR3 has 13 amino acids. In germline, CDR1 is SGHRS, CDR2 YFSETQ. V gave up 0 bases and J gave up 3 bases, with 7 bases separating them. The CDR3, as DNA: TGCGCCAGCAGCTTGGAGGCAGGCTACGAGCAGTACTTC. Its translation: CASSLEAGYEQYF.

This clone was seen once. This chain links TRBV5-5 with TRBJ2-7, with a possible D match to TRBD1 (6 bases). The CDR3 sequence is 15 residues long. With 0 bases removed from V and 5 bases from J, the gap between germline ends came to 15 bases. The germline CDR1 and CDR2 sequences are SGHKS and YYEKEE (reference sequence). The CDR3 region has the DNA TGTGCCAGCAGCTTGGCAGGGGTTGCTTGGGACGAGCAGTACTTC. It codes for CASSLAGVAWDEQYF.

The chain carries TRBV7-9 and TRBJ1-1; 9 positions agree with TRBD1. Germline trimming cut 5 bases from V and 6 bases from J; bases unmatched to any gene: 4. Looked up from germline, CDR1 is SEHNR and CDR2 is FQNEAQ (reference sequence). This CDR3 is built from 13 residues. The CDR3 nucleotides read TGTGCCAGCAGCCAAGGACAGGGGCCTGAAGCTTTCTTT. Amino acids: CASSQGQGPEAFF.

The V call is TRBV19, the J call TRBJ1-2; perhaps TRBD1 as D (5 bases). The V gene's germline CDR1 is LNHDA and CDR2 SQIVND (reference sequence). The CDR3 totals 14 residues. Trimming shortened V by 2 bases and J by 7 bases, and 14 bases separated the two germline ends. DNA for the CDR3: TGTGCCAGTAGTATAATGATGCAAAGGGGTGGCTACACCTTC. Protein sequence: CASSIMMQRGGYTF.

This clone was counted once. J is TRBJ1-1 and V is TRBV6-5; tentative D call: TRBD1 (5 bases). CDR3 size: 13 residues. The V gene's germline CDR1 is MNHEY and CDR2 SVGAGI. The germline V and J ends were trimmed by 7 bases and 1 base, with 10 bases remaining between them. The CDR3 spells CASKGNSNTEAFF. CDR3 DNA sequence: TGTGCCAGCAAGGGGAACTCGAACACTGAAGCTTTCTTT.

The chain has TRBV28 and TRBJ2-4; D remains unclear. The germline gives CDR1 MDHEN, CDR2 SYDVKM. The CDR3 runs 15 residues. Trimming left V 7 bases short and J 1 base short, with 14 bases between. The CDR3 nucleotides read TGTGCCAGCAACGCACTTAAGGAGGCCAAAAACATTCAGTACTTC. It specifies CASNALKEAKNIQYF.

The chain recombines TRBV5-1 with TRBJ1-2, with a weak D call TRBD1 (5 bases). The CDR3 length is 13 residues. Germline V gene sequence: CDR1 SGHRS, CDR2 YFSETQ. Trimming stripped 4 bases from V and 7 bases from J, with 14 bases between. CDR3 in DNA: TGCGCCAGCAGCCCGGGGGGAGGCCCTGGCTACACCTTC. Residues: CASSPGGGPGYTF. The full variable domain, with the rest looked up from reference TRBV5-1 and TRBJ1-2, is KAGVTQTPRYLIKTRGQQVTLSCSPISGHRSVSWYQQTPGQGLQFLFEYFSETQRNKGNFPGRFSGRQFSNSRSEMNVSTLELGDSALYLCASSPGGGPGYTFGSGTRLTVV.

The chain uses TRBV30 and TRBJ1-1; D unclear. The CDR3 spans 15 residues. V was pared by 1 base and J by 6 bases, with 18 bases between. The V gene's germline CDR1 is GTSNPN and CDR2 SVGIG (reference sequence). The chain's CDR3 is CAWSDPFMTGPEAFF. For the CDR3, the DNA is TGTGCCTGGAGTGACCCCTTCATGACGGGTCCTGAAGCTTTCTTT.

The rearrangement joins TRBV19 to TRBJ2-5, with 9 positions matching TRBD1. Trimming removed 6 bases from V and 4 bases from J; junction bases left unmatched: 12. Germline V lookup: CDR1 LNHDA, CDR2 SQIVND (reference sequence). The CDR3 extends over 16 amino acids. CDR3 nucleotide sequence: TGTGCCAGTAGCTCGACAGGGGGGCTGTTGGGAGAGACCCAGTACTTC. This sequence encodes CASSSTGGLLGETQYF.

This clone was observed a few times. The V gene is TRBV28, the J gene TRBJ1-2; a possible D gene is TRBD1 (5 bases). CDR1 and CDR2 from the germline V gene are MDHEN and SYDVKM. The ends were cut back, 3 bases at V and 8 bases at J, with 10 bases in the middle. This CDR3 is 12 amino acids long. In DNA, the CDR3 is TGTGCCAGCAGTTTGGGGCAGAAGGGCTACACCTTC. Translating it yields CASSLGQKGYTF.

The chain combines TRBV7-8 with TRBJ1-2; 8 bases align to TRBD1. J was trimmed by 5 bases and V by 8 bases; bases with no gene match: 7. CDR3 size: 13 residues. CDR1 and CDR2 from the germline V gene are SGHVS and FQNEAQ. The CDR3 is CASGDTGGYGYTF. CDR3 DNA sequence: TGTGCCAGCGGCGATACAGGGGGTTATGGCTACACCTTC.

In this sample, this clone turned up a few times. The chain couples TRBV18 to TRBJ2-7; D remains unclear. Germline-derived CDR1 and CDR2 are KGHSH and LQKENI. The V end was cut by 5 bases, the J end by 3 bases, with 17 bases between. The CDR3 extends over 15 amino acids. CDR3: CASSDPAVALYEQYF. The CDR3 nucleotides read TGTGCCAGCTCAGACCCGGCGGTTGCCCTCTACGAGCAGTACTTC.